The clone carrying this T cell receptor (beta chain) appeared a few times. Its antigen remains unknown. The Oncomine TCR Beta short-read assay was applied to DNA of cultured CD4+ T cells. A single record per CDR3 protein comes from TCRdb applying MiXCR to the PCR reads. The sample shows about 13,000 distinct CDR3 sequences, over 40% of them seen only once. The sample is drawn from a study of vaccination and CD4 T cells after COVID-19. Germline V gene lookup returns CDR1 KGHSH and CDR2 LQKENI. Trimming shortened V by 3 bases and J by 6 bases, and 11 bases separated the two germline ends. The CDR3 covers 14 residues. The treatment is: roughly nine-day PBMC culture with coronavirus spike peptide pools or control peptides (ViraFEST assay). Alongside roughly 9.2 IU/ml IL-2 and roughly 9.9 ug/ml peptide pools, PBMCs were cultured at some 2 million per well.

The sequenced sample consisted of CD4+ T cells from blood, cultured in vitro. The rearrangement joins TRBV18 to TRBJ2-2, with D maybe TRBD2 (6 bases). This clonotype originated in a human donor who had recovered from COVID-19. The CDR3 sequence is CASSPGGFPGELFF. In nucleotides, the CDR3 is TGTGCCAGCTCACCCGGAGGGTTCCCCGGGGAGCTGTTTTTT. The full variable domain, its missing parts supplied by reference TRBV18 and TRBJ2-2, is NAGVMQNPRHLVRRRGQEARLRCSPMKGHSHVYWYRQLPEEGLKFMVYLQKENIIDESGMPKERFSAEFPKEGPSILRIQQVVRGDSAAYFCASSPGGFPGELFFGEGSRLTVL.